The 7 T cell receptor beta chains given below trace back to one sample, sequenced in a study of blood T cell repertoires in COVID-19. TCRdb's copy holds only in-frame clones and misses some; the assay was immunoSEQ multiplex PCR. The data hold 200,000 to 300,000 clones, with nearly 90% observed a single time. Sequencing used peripheral blood. The receptor source for this set is a man younger than 35 with active or convalescent COVID-19.

CDR3 sequence reads: CASSLRLAGGYSYEQYF. In nucleotides, the CDR3 is TGCGCCAGCAGCCTACGACTAGCGGGAGGGTACTCCTACGAGCAGTACTTC. This chain links TRBV5-1 with TRBJ2-7; 14 bases map to TRBD2. In germline, CDR1 is SGHRS, CDR2 YFSETQ. V shed 4 bases and J 0 bases; nucleotides not matched to a gene: 6. The CDR3 contains 17 residues.

The chain uses TRBV7-9 and TRBJ1-6; perhaps TRBD1 as D (5 bases). V lost 7 bases to trimming and J lost 10 bases, with 14 bases between them. The CDR3 loop spans 13 amino acids. The germline gives CDR1 SEHNR, CDR2 FQNEAQ (reference sequence). Here the CDR3 reads CASNLPGVSPLHF. The CDR3 DNA is TGTGCCAGCAACCTCCCGGGGGTCTCACCCCTCCACTTT.

V is TRBV6-5 and J is TRBJ1-6; 8 bases are a match to TRBD1. Germline V gene sequence: CDR1 MNHEY, CDR2 SVGAGI. The CDR3 extends over 15 amino acids. Losses at the gene ends were 5 bases for V and 7 bases for J; bases not matched to a gene: 7. CDR3 loop: CASSPGTGLNSPLHF. The CDR3 bases are TGTGCCAGCAGTCCTGGGACAGGTTTGAATTCACCCCTCCACTTT.

This clone was seen only once. V is TRBV11-2 and J is TRBJ1-4; D is perhaps TRBD1 (5 bases). With 10 bases removed from V and 4 bases from J, the gap between germline ends came to 16 bases. The CDR3 has 14 amino acids. Germline CDR1 is SGHAT and CDR2 is FQNNGV. The CDR3 loop is CATSGGPFNEKLFF. The CDR3 bases are TGTGCCACTTCGGGGGGTCCCTTTAATGAAAAACTGTTTTTT.

The V call is TRBV19, the J call TRBJ1-1; no firm D call. The ends were cut back, 4 bases at V and 4 bases at J, with 10 bases in the middle. The CDR3 loop spans 13 amino acids. Germline V gene data show CDR1 as LNHDA and CDR2 as SQIVND (reference sequence). The CDR3 sequence: CASSSGSPTEAFF. Written as DNA, the CDR3 is TGTGCCAGTAGTAGCGGCAGTCCCACTGAAGCTTTCTTT.

V usage is TRBV7-9 and J usage is TRBJ2-7; D is uncertain. Germline V gene data show CDR1 as SEHNR and CDR2 as FQNEAQ (reference sequence). This CDR3 spans 15 amino acids. V lost 0 bases and J 6 bases, leaving 15 bases between the germline ends. CDR3 in DNA: TGTGCCAGCAGCTTAGCGACTCCTGGCCGTAGCGAGCAGTACTTC. Translated, it gives CASSLATPGRSEQYF.

This clone was detected once. The rearrangement joins TRBV11-2 to TRBJ2-5; D may be TRBD1 (6 bases). CDR3 size: 14 residues. Germline V gene data show CDR1 as SGHAT and CDR2 as FQNNGV. V was shortened by 5 bases and J by 3 bases, with 13 bases between the two germline ends. CDR3 region: CASSPGTLEETQYF. CDR3 nucleotides: TGTGCCAGCAGCCCCGGGACACTTGAAGAGACCCAGTACTTC. Full variable domain (missing parts from reference TRBV11-2 and TRBJ2-5): EAGVAQSPRYKIIEKRQSVAFWCNPISGHATLYWYQQILGQGPKLLIQFQNNGVVDDSQLPKDRFSAERLKGVDSTLKIQPAKLEDSAVYLCASSPGTLEETQYFGPGTRLLVL.